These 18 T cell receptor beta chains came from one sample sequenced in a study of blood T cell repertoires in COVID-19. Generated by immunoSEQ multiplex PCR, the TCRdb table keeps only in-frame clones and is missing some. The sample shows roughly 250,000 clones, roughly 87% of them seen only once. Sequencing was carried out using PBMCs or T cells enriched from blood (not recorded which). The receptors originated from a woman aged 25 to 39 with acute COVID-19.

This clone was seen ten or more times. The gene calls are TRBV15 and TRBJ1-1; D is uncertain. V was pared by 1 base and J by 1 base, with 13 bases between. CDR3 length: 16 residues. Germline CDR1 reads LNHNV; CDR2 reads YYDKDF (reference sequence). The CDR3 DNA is TGTGCCACCAGCAGAGGATTTCCTGGGCCGAACACTGAAGCTTTCTTT. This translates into CATSRGFPGPNTEAFF.

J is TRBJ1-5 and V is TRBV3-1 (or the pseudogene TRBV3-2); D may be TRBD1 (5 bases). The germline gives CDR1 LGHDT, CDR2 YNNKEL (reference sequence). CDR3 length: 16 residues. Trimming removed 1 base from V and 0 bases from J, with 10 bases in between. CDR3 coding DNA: TGTGCCAGCAGCCAAGGGGGGGGGTATAGCAATCAGCCCCAGCATTTT. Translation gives CASSQGGGYSNQPQHF.

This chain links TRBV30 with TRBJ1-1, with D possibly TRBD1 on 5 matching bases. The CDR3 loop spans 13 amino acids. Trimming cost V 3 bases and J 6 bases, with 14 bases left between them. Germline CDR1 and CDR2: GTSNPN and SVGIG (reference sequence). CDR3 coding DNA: TGTGCCTGGAGGGTAGACCCAGGGTCTGAAGCTTTCTTT. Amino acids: CAWRVDPGSEAFF.

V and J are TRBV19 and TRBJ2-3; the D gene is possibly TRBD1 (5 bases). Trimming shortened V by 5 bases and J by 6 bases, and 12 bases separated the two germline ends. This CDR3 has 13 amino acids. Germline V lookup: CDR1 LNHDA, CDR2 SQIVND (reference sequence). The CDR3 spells CASSVTGFDTQYF. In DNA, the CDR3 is TGTGCCAGTAGTGTTACAGGATTTGATACGCAGTATTTT.

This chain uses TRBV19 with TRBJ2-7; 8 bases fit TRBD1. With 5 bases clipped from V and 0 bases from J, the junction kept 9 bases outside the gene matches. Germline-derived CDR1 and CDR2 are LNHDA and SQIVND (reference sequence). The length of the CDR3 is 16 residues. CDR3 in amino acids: CASSFRTGSSSYEQYF. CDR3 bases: TGTGCCAGTAGTTTTAGGACAGGGTCGAGCTCCTACGAGCAGTACTTC.

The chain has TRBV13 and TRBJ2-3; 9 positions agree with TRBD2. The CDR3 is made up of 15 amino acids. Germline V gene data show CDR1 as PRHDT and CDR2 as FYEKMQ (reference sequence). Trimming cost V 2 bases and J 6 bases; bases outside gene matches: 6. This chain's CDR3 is CASSLIAGGVDTQYF. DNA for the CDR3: TGTGCCAGCAGCTTAATCGCGGGGGGGGTCGATACGCAGTATTTT.

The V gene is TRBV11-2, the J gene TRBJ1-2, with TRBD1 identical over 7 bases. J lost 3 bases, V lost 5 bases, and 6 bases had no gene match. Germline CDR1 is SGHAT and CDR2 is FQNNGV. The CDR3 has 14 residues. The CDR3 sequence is CASSATQGYYGYTF. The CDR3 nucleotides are TGTGCCAGCAGCGCTACACAGGGGTACTATGGCTACACCTTC.

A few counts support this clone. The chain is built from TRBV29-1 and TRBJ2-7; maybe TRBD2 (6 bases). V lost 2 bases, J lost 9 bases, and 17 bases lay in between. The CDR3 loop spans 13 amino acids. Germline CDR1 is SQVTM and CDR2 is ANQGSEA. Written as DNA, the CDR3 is TGCAGCGTTGAAATTATTATAGGGGAGGTGCAGTACTTC. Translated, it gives CSVEIIIGEVQYF.

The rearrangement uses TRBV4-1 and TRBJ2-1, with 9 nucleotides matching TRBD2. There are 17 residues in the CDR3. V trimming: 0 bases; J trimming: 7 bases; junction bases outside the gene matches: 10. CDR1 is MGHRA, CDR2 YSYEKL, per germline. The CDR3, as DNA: TGCGCCAGCAGCCAAGAATGGACTAGCGAGGGTTGGAATGAGCAGTTCTTC. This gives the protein CASSQEWTSEGWNEQFF.

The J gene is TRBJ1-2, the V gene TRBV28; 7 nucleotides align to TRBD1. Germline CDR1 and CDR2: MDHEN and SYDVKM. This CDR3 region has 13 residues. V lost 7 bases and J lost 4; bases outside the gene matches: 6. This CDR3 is CASTMGQSYGYTF. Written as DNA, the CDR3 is TGTGCCAGCACCATGGGACAGTCCTATGGCTACACCTTC.

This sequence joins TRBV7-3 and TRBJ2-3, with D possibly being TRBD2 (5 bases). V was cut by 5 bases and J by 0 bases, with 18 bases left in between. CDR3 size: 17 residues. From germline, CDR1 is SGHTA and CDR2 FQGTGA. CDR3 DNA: TGTGCCAGCAGCCCCGGATGGGGAGCGGACAGCACAGATACGCAGTATTTT. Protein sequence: CASSPGWGADSTDTQYF.

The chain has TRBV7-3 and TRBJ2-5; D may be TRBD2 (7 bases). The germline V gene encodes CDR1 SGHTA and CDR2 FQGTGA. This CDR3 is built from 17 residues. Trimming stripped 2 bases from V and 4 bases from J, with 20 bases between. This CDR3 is CASSLSGPGASGETQYF. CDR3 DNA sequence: TGTGCCAGCAGCTTATCTGGTCCAGGGGCTAGCGGAGAGACCCAGTACTTC.

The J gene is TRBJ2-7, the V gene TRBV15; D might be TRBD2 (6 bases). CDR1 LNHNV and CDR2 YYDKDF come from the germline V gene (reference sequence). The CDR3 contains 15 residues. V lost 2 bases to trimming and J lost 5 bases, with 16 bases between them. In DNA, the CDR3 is TGTGCCACCAGCAGATCCTTAGGAGGGGTCAACGAGCAGTACTTC. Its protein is CATSRSLGGVNEQYF. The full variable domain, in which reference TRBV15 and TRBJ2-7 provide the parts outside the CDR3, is DAMVIQNPRYQVTQFGKPVTLSCSQTLNHNVMYWYQQKSSQAPKLLFHYYDKDFNNEADTPDNFQSRRPNTSFCFLDIRSPGLGDTAMYLCATSRSLGGVNEQYFGPGTRLTVT.

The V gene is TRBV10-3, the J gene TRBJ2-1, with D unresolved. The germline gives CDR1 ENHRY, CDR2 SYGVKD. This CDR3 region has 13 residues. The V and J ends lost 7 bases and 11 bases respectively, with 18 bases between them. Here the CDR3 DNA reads TGTGCCATCAATAAAGCGACTGGCGCTCAGCAGTTCTTC. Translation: CAINKATGAQQFF.

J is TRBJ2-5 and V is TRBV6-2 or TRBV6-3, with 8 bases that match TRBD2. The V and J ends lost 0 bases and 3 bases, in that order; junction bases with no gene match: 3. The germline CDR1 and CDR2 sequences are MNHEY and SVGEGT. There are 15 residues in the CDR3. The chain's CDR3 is CASSYSRREEETQYF. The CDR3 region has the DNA TGTGCCAGCAGTTACTCGAGGCGGGAGGAAGAGACCCAGTACTTC.

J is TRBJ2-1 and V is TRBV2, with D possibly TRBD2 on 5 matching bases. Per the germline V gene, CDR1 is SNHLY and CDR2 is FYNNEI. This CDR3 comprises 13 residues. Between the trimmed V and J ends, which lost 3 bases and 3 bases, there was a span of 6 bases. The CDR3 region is CASSDGIYNEQFF. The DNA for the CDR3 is TGTGCCAGCAGTGACGGGATCTACAATGAGCAGTTCTTC.

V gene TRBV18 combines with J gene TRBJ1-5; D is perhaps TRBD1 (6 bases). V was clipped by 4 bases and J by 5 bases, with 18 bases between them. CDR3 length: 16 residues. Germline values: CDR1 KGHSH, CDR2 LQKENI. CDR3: CASSLNPGTKDQPQHF. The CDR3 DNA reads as TGTGCCAGCTCACTTAACCCCGGGACAAAGGATCAGCCCCAGCATTTT.

CDR3 sequence (DNA): TGTGCCAGCAGCCAAGTGAGTTACGGTGAGCAGTTCTTC. Translated: CASSQVSYGEQFF. This rearrangement joins TRBV14 to TRBJ2-1; D unresolved. V gave up 1 base and J gave up 9 bases, with 10 bases separating them. The CDR3 runs 13 residues. In germline, CDR1 is SGHDN, CDR2 FVKESK.